Listed here are 5 T cell receptor beta chains from one sample, sequenced in a study of T cells in Graves' hyperthyroidism and ophthalmopathy. RNA transcripts served as the template for amplifying TCR beta CDR3 regions. The TCR CDR3 first-round RT-PCR relied on the HTBI primer set. TCRdb re-analysed the multiplex PCR reads in MiXCR, keeping a single row per CDR3 protein. The table has more than 550,000 distinct CDR3 sequences, 45% seen once; the top ten hold less than 8.5%. The sequencing input was peripheral blood or thyroid tissue (not recorded which). The receptor set was obtained from an adult man with Graves' disease, either hyperthyroidism or ophthalmopathy (not recorded which).

A note on this clonotype: A junction boundary mismatches the germline segment, possibly from a read error. This chain links TRBV19 with TRBJ1-5; possibly TRBD1 for D (5 bases). The CDR3 is made up of 15 amino acids. CDR1 and CDR2 from the germline V gene are LNHDA and SQIVND (reference sequence). For the CDR3, the DNA is TGTGCCAGTTCTCAGGGATCTCCGAGCAATCAGCCCCGGCATTTT. Encoded protein: CASSQGSPSNQPRHF.

In DNA, the CDR3 is TGCAGTGCTCCAGACGGAGGAAACACCATATATTTT. As protein: CSAPDGGNTIYF. The rearrangement links TRBV20-1 to TRBJ1-3; unclear D gene. Trimming removed 5 bases at V and 4 bases at J, with 9 bases between. Germline CDR1 reads DFQATT; CDR2 reads SNEGSKA (reference sequence). The CDR3 has 12 amino acids.

The V and J genes are TRBV2 and TRBJ1-6; 8 positions match TRBD1. J lost 10 bases, V lost 11 bases, and 13 bases had no gene match. The CDR3 runs 14 residues. CDR1 and CDR2 from the germline V gene are SNHLY and FYNNEI. CDR3 protein: CAAQGQDAVSPLHF. CDR3 DNA: TGTGCCGCACAGGGACAGGATGCGGTATCACCCCTCCACTTT.

This clonotype was seen ten or more times. The rearrangement links TRBV7-9 to TRBJ1-1; D is uncertain. Trimming stripped 7 bases from V and 1 base from J, with 13 bases between. CDR1 and CDR2 (germline): SEHNR, FQNEAQ (reference sequence). The CDR3 extends over 14 amino acids. CDR3 sequence: CASTRAAGNTEAFF. The CDR3 nucleotides read TGTGCCAGCACCCGGGCAGCAGGGAACACTGAAGCTTTCTTT.

This chain links TRBV5-1 with TRBJ2-2; 7 bases fit TRBD1. The ends lost 7 bases at V and 0 bases at J; junction bases unmatched: 9. The germline V gene has CDR1 SGHRS and CDR2 YFSETQ. The CDR3 runs to 16 residues. The CDR3 DNA reads TGCGCCAGCGAGAAAACCGGGACAGCGAACACCGGGGAGCTGTTTTTT. Protein product: CASEKTGTANTGELFF.